This T cell receptor (beta chain) was observed in a study of blood T cell repertoires in COVID-19 (dated by TCRdb to between 2020 and 2021). About the study as a whole: Samples covering the acute and convalescent phases of COVID-19 were provided by collaborators in the United States, Italy and Spain. The dataset comprised deeply sampled blood TCRbeta repertoires from subjects exposed to, actively infected with, or recovered from COVID-19. The repertoires were released in a freely available public database intended as a resource for research on the immune response to SARS-CoV-2. The prospective study material was composed of cDNA or gDNA derived from T cells, B-cell-depleted T cells, or PBMCs. The samples were drawn from two sources: the first 160 participants of the ongoing ImmuneRACE study, and 1,200 or so subjects contributed by 6 global collaborators. The sample metadata nearly always contained a de-identified subject ID, COVID-19 status, age in years and sex. Where available, HLA class I and class II types were obtained from metadata supplied by the sample provider rather than from assay-based typing.

V loses 3 bases at its end and J loses 5 bases; junction bases beyond the gene matches: 5. In the germline V gene, CDR1 corresponds to KGHDR and CDR2 to SFDVKD. Reading from cysteine to phenylalanine, the CDR3 counts 15 amino acids. CDR3 DNA is the only sequence kept; it has 45 bases, read in frame from the first base. Concerning this clone: Its antigen is still unknown. Base-call qualities are not available, and no considerably larger clone is one nucleotide away.

What the work shows at the level of the full study, not this receptor alone: How much clinical and demographic metadata was included differed by source and by participant, and the metadata was provided uncurated.

TCRbeta CDR3 regions were amplified from genomic DNA using the immunoSEQ Assay, a bias-controlled multiplex PCR. In the authors' own workflow: Within the assay, amplification of reference gene primers was used to estimate how many nucleated cells each sample contained. Sequence reads were collapsed and filtered to measure the absolute abundance of every unique TCRbeta CDR3 rearrangement. Productive Simpson clonality was computed per sample as the square root of Simpson's diversity index over productive rearrangements. Sourced from immuneACCESS, this table was stored by TCRdb with only in-frame sequences that have V and J called. A share of the clones is absent; for the studies checked, an unresolved V gene accounts for under half, and the remainder has no known explanation. V, J and clone size reflect that table, while D and trimming were determined from the DNA. The sample contains hundreds of thousands of clones, around four fifths of them found a single time. The top ten clonotypes cover roughly 7.6% of the sample.

Whole blood was collected in K2EDTA tubes by collaborating institutions according to the institutions' own protocols. Collaborator samples were shipped for TCRbeta analysis as frozen whole blood, isolated PBMCs, or DNA extracted from either sample type. Source material: peripheral blood. The chain is made from TRBV24-1 and TRBJ1-5, with 8 middle bases fitting TRBD1. The TCR originated in a woman aged 50 to 65 with acute or convalescent COVID-19. The CDR3 is CATSDPGTGDQPQHF. The DNA is TGTGCCACCAGTGATCCCGGGACAGGCGATCAGCCCCAGCATTTT.